These 19 T cell receptor beta chains were sequenced from one sample in a study of TIL therapy for anti-PD-1-resistant metastatic lung cancer. The time point is: pre-treatment sample, taken before nivolumab and TIL therapy. The immunoSEQ assay was v3. The repertoire was sequenced with immunoSEQ multiplex PCR; TCRdb's copy has only in-frame clones and lacks some. Among about 59,000 clones, more than 60% were seen once, and the ten largest hold about 1.8%. The material was blood, obtained at baseline. Receptor source: a person aged 25-85 years with non-small cell lung cancer.

The chain employs TRBV5-4 and TRBJ2-1; weak D call: TRBD1 (8 bases). This CDR3 is built from 18 residues. The V gene lost 5 bases and the J gene lost 0 bases, with 21 bases spanning the gap. Germline CDR1 reads SGHNT; CDR2 reads YYREEE (reference sequence). The chain's CDR3 is CASSGQGASGPSYNEQFF. CDR3 sequence (DNA): TGTGCCAGCAGTGGTCAGGGGGCTAGCGGCCCCTCCTACAATGAGCAGTTCTTC. The whole variable domain, remainder taken from reference TRBV5-4 and TRBJ2-1, is ETGVTQSPTHLIKTRGQQVTLRCSSQSGHNTVSWYQQALGQGPQFIFQYYREEENGRGNFPPRFSGLQFPNYSSELNVNALELDDSALYLCASSGQGASGPSYNEQFFGPGTRLTVL.

The CDR3 here is CASRLAGGPYEQYF. The CDR3 DNA reads TGTGCCAGCAGATTAGCGGGAGGCCCCTACGAGCAGTACTTC. The chain is built from TRBV6-1 and TRBJ2-7; 10 nucleotides agree with TRBD2. The CDR3 sequence is 14 residues long. V lost 6 bases to trimming and J lost 2 bases; unmatched junction nucleotides: 4. In germline, CDR1 is MNHNS, CDR2 SASEGT.

In DNA, the CDR3 is TGCGCCAGCTCCGGGACTAGTAGCGACAATGAGCAGTTCTTC. The encoded protein is CASSGTSSDNEQFF. This chain uses TRBV4-3 with TRBJ2-1, with 8 bases matching TRBD2. The CDR3 has 14 residues. V was clipped by 8 bases and J by 5 bases; unmatched bases: 8. Germline lookup yields CDR1 LGHNA and CDR2 YSLEER.

The chain has TRBV7-2 and TRBJ2-2, with a weak D call TRBD2 (7 bases). The V gene lost 1 base and the J gene lost 6 bases, with 24 bases spanning the gap. The V gene's germline CDR1 is SGHTA and CDR2 FQGNSA. This CDR3 comprises 19 residues. Here the CDR3 DNA reads TGTGCCAGCAGCTTAGTAGCGGGTTCGACAGGAATAGGGTCCGGGGAGCTGTTTTTT. It is translated as CASSLVAGSTGIGSGELFF.

This chain links TRBV6-6 with TRBJ1-2, with D perhaps matching TRBD1 (6 bases). Germline V gives CDR1 MNHNY, CDR2 SVGAGI (reference sequence). This CDR3 region has 15 residues. The V gene lost 7 bases and the J gene lost 4 bases, with 19 bases spanning the gap. CDR3 amino acids: CASILTAGAPYGYTF. CDR3 bases: TGTGCCAGCATCCTCACAGCGGGGGCTCCCTATGGCTACACCTTC.

The chain has TRBV27 and TRBJ2-1, with D perhaps given as TRBD1 or TRBD2 (5 bases each). Germline V CDR1 and CDR2: MNHEY, SMNVEV (reference sequence). Trimming cost V 3 bases and J 0 bases, with 15 bases left between them. This CDR3 spans 17 amino acids. The CDR3 sequence: CASSFRRGTGSYNEQFF. DNA of the CDR3: TGTGCCAGCAGTTTCCGTCGAGGGACGGGCTCCTACAATGAGCAGTTCTTC.

This clone was counted between two and nine times. The chain employs TRBV9 and TRBJ2-1, with D hard to call. CDR3 length equals 12 residues. Germline assignment: CDR1 SGDLS and CDR2 YYNGEE. The V gene lost 3 bases and the J gene lost 6 bases, with 7 bases spanning the gap. The CDR3 bases are TGTGCCAGCAGCGGTAGGACCAATGAGCAGTTCTTC. This translates into CASSGRTNEQFF.

This clone appeared once. The chain uses TRBV5-6 and TRBJ1-1; weak D call: TRBD1 (5 bases). This CDR3 region has 14 residues. Looked up from germline, CDR1 is SGHDT and CDR2 is YYEEEE. Trimming shortened V by 1 base and J by 3 bases, and 10 bases separated the two germline ends. CDR3 DNA sequence: TGTGCCAGCAGCTTGATTCAGGGAGACACTGAAGCTTTCTTT. This codes for CASSLIQGDTEAFF.

CDR3 DNA sequence: TGTGCCAGCAGTTCGGGACAGCGGGGGCAAGAGACCCAGTACTTC. It is translated as CASSSGQRGQETQYF. The rearrangement joins TRBV28 to TRBJ2-5; possibly TRBD2 for D (8 bases). Trimming pared 4 bases from V and 2 bases from J, leaving 14 bases between. CDR3 length: 15 amino acids. CDR1 and CDR2 from the germline V gene are MDHEN and SYDVKM.

The chain carries TRBV7-8 and TRBJ1-1; unclear D gene. The CDR3 has 15 residues. V shed 4 bases and J shed 11 bases, with 23 bases lying between them. Germline-derived CDR1 and CDR2 are SGHVS and FQNEAQ. CDR3 amino acids: CASSWSRSYGGVAFF. The CDR3 nucleotides are TGTGCCAGCAGCTGGAGTAGGAGTTATGGAGGAGTTGCTTTCTTT.

This chain links TRBV6-1 with TRBJ2-7; 8 nucleotides line up with TRBD1. The CDR3 totals 13 residues. Looked up from germline, CDR1 is MNHNS and CDR2 is SASEGT. J was trimmed by 4 bases and V by 11 bases; bases with no gene match: 10. CDR3 bases: TGTGCCGGAAAAGGACAGGGTCGGTACGAGCAGTACTTC. Protein: CAGKGQGRYEQYF.

V and J are TRBV9 and TRBJ1-1; the D gene is possibly TRBD1 (6 bases). The V and J ends lost 4 bases and 0 bases respectively, with 10 bases between them. CDR1 and CDR2 from the germline V gene are SGDLS and YYNGEE. This CDR3 has 14 amino acids. CDR3 sequence: CASSRTGMNTEAFF. CDR3 DNA: TGTGCCAGCAGCCGTACAGGGATGAACACTGAAGCTTTCTTT.

The chain employs TRBV30 and TRBJ2-7; no reliable D call. Germline assignment: CDR1 GTSNPN and CDR2 SVGIG (reference sequence). CDR3 length equals 12 residues. V gave up 0 bases and J gave up 5 bases, with 8 bases separating them. The chain's CDR3 is CAWSVTGDEQYF. For the CDR3, the DNA is TGTGCCTGGAGTGTAACTGGGGACGAGCAGTACTTC.

This clone was observed once. The chain employs TRBV28 and TRBJ2-7; 10 positions agree with TRBD1. In germline, CDR1 is MDHEN, CDR2 SYDVKM. J gave up 4 bases and V 6 bases, and 9 bases lay outside the gene matches. The CDR3 has 15 amino acids. CDR3 coding DNA: TGTGCCAGCAGGCCCTCCGGGACAGGGGTTTACGAGCAGTACTTC. Translation gives CASRPSGTGVYEQYF.

The chain carries TRBV7-8 and TRBJ1-5, with D perhaps matching TRBD1 (5 bases). With 1 base removed from V and 3 bases from J, the gap between germline ends came to 7 bases. There are 14 residues in the CDR3. The germline V gene has CDR1 SGHVS and CDR2 FQNEAQ. In DNA, the CDR3 is TGTGCCAGCAGCTTAGACAGGACCAATCAGCCCCAGCATTTT. Encoded protein: CASSLDRTNQPQHF.

V usage is TRBV5-1 and J usage is TRBJ2-5; no definite D call. CDR1 is SGHRS and CDR2 is YFSETQ in the germline V gene. The CDR3 contains 15 residues. Deletions cut 0 bases from V and 5 bases from J, with 14 bases between. The CDR3 here is CASSLVDSPRETQYF. Here the CDR3 DNA reads TGCGCCAGCAGCTTGGTAGATAGTCCTCGGGAGACCCAGTACTTC.

The gene calls are TRBV5-1 and TRBJ2-6; 12 positions agree with TRBD1. Looked up from germline, CDR1 is SGHRS and CDR2 is YFSETQ. This CDR3 contains 18 residues. V lost 0 bases and J lost 2; bases outside the gene matches: 3. CDR3: CASSLAGTGGAGANVLTF. The CDR3 DNA reads TGCGCCAGCAGCTTGGCCGGGACAGGGGGCGCTGGGGCCAACGTCCTGACTTTC. Combining the CDR3 with reference TRBV5-1 and TRBJ2-6 gives the whole variable domain KAGVTQTPRYLIKTRGQQVTLSCSPISGHRSVSWYQQTPGQGLQFLFEYFSETQRNKGNFPGRFSGRQFSNSRSEMNVSTLELGDSALYLCASSLAGTGGAGANVLTFGAGSRLTVL.

The rearrangement uses TRBV30 and TRBJ2-3; TRBD2 agrees at 11 bases. The CDR3 runs to 14 residues. Unmatched junction bases numbered 2, after V lost 2 bases and J lost 4 bases. Per germline, CDR1 GTSNPN and CDR2 SVGIG (reference sequence). CDR3 DNA: TGTGCCTGGAGTACTAGCGGGAGAGCAGATACGCAGTATTTT. This sequence encodes CAWSTSGRADTQYF.

J is TRBJ1-2 and V is TRBV19; a weak D match, TRBD1 (5 bases). Trimming shortened V by 3 bases and J by 4 bases, and 9 bases separated the two germline ends. The germline V gene has CDR1 LNHDA and CDR2 SQIVND (reference sequence). This CDR3 spans 13 amino acids. The CDR3 bases are TGTGCCAGTAGTATGTGGGGACCCTATGGCTACACCTTC. Translated: CASSMWGPYGYTF. Full variable domain (remainder filled in from reference TRBV19 and TRBJ1-2): DGGITQSPKYLFRKEGQNVTLSCEQNLNHDAMYWYRQDPGQGLRLIYYSQIVNDFQKGDIAEGYSVSREKKESFPLTVTSAQKNPTAFYLCASSMWGPYGYTFGSGTRLTVV.